Presented here are 23 T cell receptor beta chains from one specimen sequenced in a study of type 1 regulatory T cells. TCRdb analysed the reads with MiXCR anew, one entry per CDR3 protein. The sample includes fewer than 70,000 distinct CDR3 sequences, 63% seen only once; the top ten take 6.5% to 8.5%. What these receptors recognize is not known. Sequenced: cultured T cells, either the whole culture or a sorted T cell fraction (not recorded which). Noted subset: Tr1-enriched cell product generated in vitro against host alloantigens. The receptors come from a human donor in good health.

The genes are TRBV6-1 and TRBJ2-7, with D perhaps being TRBD1 or TRBD2 (5 bases each). The CDR3 contains 14 residues. CDR1 and CDR2 from the germline V gene are MNHNS and SASEGT. The germline V and J ends were trimmed by 0 bases and 3 bases, with 9 bases remaining between them. Here the CDR3 reads CASSEAGRGYEQYF. CDR3 nucleotides: TGTGCCAGCAGTGAAGCGGGACGGGGCTACGAGCAGTACTTC.

This clonotype occurred a few times. V gene TRBV7-8 combines with J gene TRBJ2-3; D not certain. Deletions cut 5 bases from V and 6 bases from J, with 9 bases between. CDR3 size: 12 residues. In germline, CDR1 is SGHVS, CDR2 FQNEAQ. The CDR3, as DNA: TGTGCCAGCAGCCGCGATCAGGATACGCAGTATTTT. Translated: CASSRDQDTQYF. Variable domain in full (rest from reference TRBV7-8 and TRBJ2-3): GAGVSQSPRYKVAKRGQDVALRCDPISGHVSLFWYQQALGQGPEFLTYFQNEAQLDKSGLPSDRFFAERPEGSVSTLKIQRTQQEDSAVYLCASSRDQDTQYFGPGTRLTVL.

This clonotype was counted once. The rearrangement links TRBV3-1 to TRBJ1-5; 7 nucleotides align to TRBD1. The CDR3 is 15 amino acids. The germline gives CDR1 LGHDT, CDR2 YNNKEL (reference sequence). V shed 3 bases and J 2 bases; nucleotides not matched to a gene: 4. In DNA form, the CDR3 reads TGTGCCAGCAGCCATTCTACAGGGGGCAATCAGCCCCAGCATTTT. Its protein product is CASSHSTGGNQPQHF.

V gene TRBV3-1 combines with J gene TRBJ2-1; 7 positions agree with TRBD2. The V gene's germline CDR1 is LGHDT and CDR2 YNNKEL (reference sequence). V was pared by 1 base and J by 9 bases, with 6 bases of the junction left unmatched. The CDR3 is 14 residues long. The CDR3 DNA follows: TGTGCCAGCAGCCAAGTGAGGGAGGGAAGTGAGCAGTTCTTC. It codes for CASSQVREGSEQFF.

The chain is built from TRBV12-3 or TRBV12-4 and TRBJ1-1; D not certain. V gave up 6 bases and J gave up 0 bases, with 11 bases separating them. The CDR3 extends over 14 amino acids. CDR3 residues: CASRSGKMNTEAFF. DNA of the CDR3: TGTGCCAGCAGATCCGGCAAGATGAACACTGAAGCTTTCTTT.

The chain couples TRBV15 to TRBJ2-3; the match to TRBD2 covers 7 bases. The germline CDR1 and CDR2 sequences are LNHNV and YYDKDF (reference sequence). CDR3 size: 15 residues. The J segment lost 4 bases and the V segment lost 4 bases, leaving 8 bases of the junction unmatched. The CDR3 sequence is CATSTKGRASDTQYF. The CDR3 DNA reads TGTGCCACCAGCACTAAAGGGAGGGCATCAGATACGCAGTATTTT.

This clonotype was seen a single time. The conserved final phenylalanine or tryptophan is absent from the CDR3, which likely points to a read error. V gene TRBV14 combines with J gene TRBJ2-5; D call uncertain. Trimming removed 3 bases at V and 4 bases at J, with 6 bases between. CDR1 and CDR2 (germline): SGHDN, FVKESK. CDR3 size: 12 residues. The CDR3 protein is CASSHQRETQYS. CDR3 DNA sequence: TGTGCCAGCAGCCATCAGAGAGAGACCCAGTACTCC.

The chain carries TRBV7-2 and TRBJ2-1; perhaps D is TRBD1 or TRBD2 (7 bases each). CDR1 SGHTA and CDR2 FQGNSA come from the germline V gene. The CDR3 totals 14 residues. The V end lost 4 bases, the J end lost 8 bases, and 15 bases lay between the germline ends. The CDR3 region has the DNA TGTGCCAGCAGCTCGCAGGGGGGGATGGATGAGCAGTTCTTC. Translated, it gives CASSSQGGMDEQFF.

CDR3 protein: CASSLVSGNGGKNIQYF. In nucleotides, the CDR3 is TGTGCCAGCAGCTTAGTTTCCGGGAATGGAGGGAAAAACATTCAGTACTTC. The genes are TRBV7-2 and TRBJ2-4; D might be TRBD2 (6 bases). The germline gives CDR1 SGHTA, CDR2 FQGNSA. CDR3 length equals 17 residues. V lost 1 base, J lost 4 bases, and 17 bases lay in between.

This chain uses TRBV11-2 with TRBJ1-6, with D unresolved. Trimming shortened V by 5 bases and J by 5 bases, and 4 bases separated the two germline ends. This CDR3 contains 12 residues. Germline V gene sequence: CDR1 SGHAT, CDR2 FQNNGV. The CDR3 reads CASSRHNSPLHF. DNA for the CDR3: TGTGCCAGCAGCCGACATAATTCACCCCTCCACTTT.

This clonotype was observed a single time. V and J are TRBV24-1 and TRBJ2-2; no reliable D call. CDR3 length equals 14 residues. Germline assignment: CDR1 KGHDR and CDR2 SFDVKD. V was clipped by 4 bases and J by 3 bases, with 8 bases between them. CDR3: CATSEGGHTGELFF. The CDR3 DNA reads TGTGCCACCAGTGAAGGTGGACACACCGGGGAGCTGTTTTTT.

This clonotype was detected only a few times. The J gene is TRBJ2-1, the V gene TRBV6-2 or TRBV6-3; 8 bases are shared with TRBD2. Per germline, CDR1 MNHEY and CDR2 SVGEGT. This CDR3 has 15 amino acids. V lost 2 bases to trimming and J lost 4 bases; unmatched junction nucleotides: 4. CDR3 in amino acids: CASSYSGSSYNEQFF. The CDR3 nucleotides read TGTGCCAGCAGTTACAGCGGGAGTTCTTACAATGAGCAGTTCTTC.

A few counts support this clonotype. The chain uses TRBV30 and TRBJ1-2; 8 bases are a match to TRBD1. J lost 7 bases, V lost 3 bases, and 13 bases had no gene match. The CDR3 spans 15 residues. Germline V gene data show CDR1 as GTSNPN and CDR2 as SVGIG (reference sequence). The CDR3 DNA follows: TGTGCCTGGAGGGCGAGCGAGACAGGGGCTTCTGGCTACACCTTC. Amino acids: CAWRASETGASGYTF.

This chain's CDR3 is CASWRGSTEAFF. In nucleotides, the CDR3 is TGTGCCAGCTGGAGAGGGAGCACTGAAGCTTTCTTT. The chain joins TRBV2 to TRBJ1-1; D remains unclear. The CDR3 is 12 amino acids. Trimming pared 8 bases from V and 4 bases from J, leaving 11 bases between. Germline CDR1 and CDR2: SNHLY and FYNNEI.

The chain links TRBV5-1 to TRBJ2-1; 9 bases are a match to TRBD1. V shed 0 bases, J shed 4 bases, and the junction held 5 bases outside the gene matches. Germline V lookup: CDR1 SGHRS, CDR2 YFSETQ. CDR3 size: 16 residues. The chain's CDR3 is CASSLVRTGDYNEQFF. The CDR3 region has the DNA TGCGCCAGCAGCTTGGTCCGGACAGGGGATTACAATGAGCAGTTCTTC. Variable domain in full (rest from reference TRBV5-1 and TRBJ2-1): KAGVTQTPRYLIKTRGQQVTLSCSPISGHRSVSWYQQTPGQGLQFLFEYFSETQRNKGNFPGRFSGRQFSNSRSEMNVSTLELGDSALYLCASSLVRTGDYNEQFFGPGTRLTVL.

V is TRBV3-1 and J is TRBJ1-2; D gene uncertain. V dropped 1 base and J dropped 4 bases, with 4 bases sitting between them. The CDR3 is 12 residues long. Germline V gene lookup returns CDR1 LGHDT and CDR2 YNNKEL (reference sequence). CDR3 region: CASSQGVYGYTF. CDR3 DNA sequence: TGTGCCAGCAGCCAAGGCGTCTATGGCTACACCTTC.

The rearrangement uses TRBV27 and TRBJ2-7; D gene ambiguous. This CDR3 contains 15 residues. V was shortened by 4 bases and J by 0 bases, with 13 bases between the two germline ends. In germline, CDR1 is MNHEY, CDR2 SMNVEV (reference sequence). The CDR3 protein is CASSSKLWSSYEQYF. The CDR3 nucleotides are TGTGCCAGCAGTTCCAAGTTGTGGAGCTCCTACGAGCAGTACTTC.

This clonotype was seen a handful of times. V usage is TRBV12-3 or TRBV12-4 and J usage is TRBJ1-6; D remains ambiguous. The CDR3 extends over 13 amino acids. Trimming removed 2 bases at V and 9 bases at J, with 8 bases between. The CDR3 loop reads CASSLIGSSPLHF. The CDR3, as DNA: TGTGCCAGCAGTTTAATAGGGTCTTCACCCCTCCACTTT.

The V call is TRBV18, the J call TRBJ2-1; a weak D match, TRBD1 (6 bases). Germline loops: CDR1 KGHSH, CDR2 LQKENI. CDR3 size: 14 residues. V gave up 6 bases and J gave up 5 bases, with 14 bases separating them. The CDR3 loop is CASSVMAGDNEQFF. In nucleotides, the CDR3 is TGTGCCAGCTCCGTGATGGCAGGGGACAATGAGCAGTTCTTC.

CDR3 nucleotide sequence: TGTGCCAGCTCACCCCCAGGGGGAACTAACTATGGCTACACCTTC. As protein: CASSPPGGTNYGYTF. The V and J genes are TRBV18 and TRBJ1-2; 7 nucleotides line up with TRBD1. The V gene end was trimmed by 3 bases and the J gene end by 0 bases; junction bases not matched to a gene: 4. The CDR3 has 15 residues. CDR1 and CDR2 from the germline V gene are KGHSH and LQKENI.

The chain recombines TRBV7-2 with TRBJ2-2; D is unclear. CDR3 length: 12 amino acids. In germline, CDR1 is SGHTA, CDR2 FQGNSA. The V end was cut by 3 bases, the J end by 4 bases, with 3 bases between. The CDR3 sequence: CTSSFVTGELFF. The CDR3 DNA reads TGTACCAGCAGCTTCGTCACCGGGGAGCTGTTTTTT.

The DNA for the CDR3 is TGTGCCAGCAGTGAACACCACTACGAGCAGTACTTC. It translates to CASSEHHYEQYF. The rearrangement links TRBV25-1 to TRBJ2-7, with D unclear. The CDR3 has 12 amino acids. Germline CDR1 MGHDK, CDR2 SYGVNS. V lost 2 bases and J lost 3, with 5 bases in between.

This chain uses TRBV4-3 with TRBJ2-1, with D hard to call. The germline V and J ends were trimmed by 0 bases and 9 bases, with 9 bases remaining between them. The CDR3 totals 13 residues. CDR1 and CDR2 from the germline V gene are LGHNA and YSLEER. CDR3 in DNA: TGCGCCAGCAGCCAAGACATAACTGGTGAGCAGTTCTTC. Encoded protein: CASSQDITGEQFF.